This T cell receptor beta chain was observed in a study of Ad26.COV2.S vaccination and SARS-CoV-2 variants. TCRdb's copy holds only in-frame clones and misses some; the assay was immunoSEQ multiplex PCR. The data contain approximately 500,000 clones, roughly 85% of them seen just once; the ten biggest clones take up over 10%. The V gene lost 6 bases and the J gene lost 7 bases, with 6 bases spanning the gap. Per the germline V gene, CDR1 is SGHNT and CDR2 is YENEEA. There are 11 residues in the CDR3. Treatment specified: roughly 19 received Ad26.COV2.S at low or high dose, single or two shots; 5 received placebo; per-sample allocation not given. Day 63 after the first injection of vaccine or placebo was the sampling time.

This clonotype was sampled from a person aged 18-65 years who received the Ad26.COV2.S COVID-19 vaccine or a placebo. J is TRBJ2-2 and V is TRBV11-3; D ambiguous. This specimen was peripheral blood, taken in a trial of Ad26.COV2.S vaccine versus placebo. The CDR3 coding sequence is TGTGCCAGCAGGGCGAGCGGGGAGCTGTTTTTT. Translation: CASRASGELFF.